This TCR beta chain was captured by sequencing in a study of CD8 T cell repertoires and HIV-1 epitope variants. Turning to the study itself: Separate wells received one of Twenty-five Gag or Nef variant peptides. Tested: three Gag epitope families, Nef HW9 and YT9.

Sequencing of TCR beta CDR3 used immunoSEQ survey depth. The method was immunoSEQ multiplex PCR; TCRdb's version includes in-frame clones alone and lacks a portion of them. The sample shows a few thousand clones, about 65% of them seen only once. Comment on this clone: Its antigen is not identified.

Study results and limitations: Nef KF9 drew about five clonotypes and HW9 one, without TAALDMSHF responses.

Germline V gene sequence: CDR1 SGHTA, CDR2 FQGTGA. The V and J ends lost 3 bases and 0 bases respectively, with 12 bases between them. The CDR3 covers 16 residues. The receptor's source is a male donor with HIV. The chain employs TRBV7-3 and TRBJ2-1; no firm D call. Sequencing was done on a sample of cultured CD8+ T cells derived from PBMCs. The CDR3 coding sequence is TGTGCCAGCAGCTTTGCCGCTATGAGCTCCTACAATGAGCAGTTCTTC. Translation gives CASSFAAMSSYNEQFF.